The present entry profiles one T cell receptor beta chain with its context. The antigen is undetermined. Sequenced with the Oncomine TCR Beta short-read assay was DNA taken from cultured CD4+ T cells. TCRdb redid the calling of the PCR reads with MiXCR, one entry per CDR3 protein. The table records more than 6,500 distinct CDR3 sequences, around 46% of them present only once. Treatment reported: approximately 11-day PBMC culture with coronavirus spike peptide pools or control peptides (ViraFEST assay). Researchers collected the unexposed donor's CD4+ T cells before the COVID-19 pandemic (2011-2018). CDR3 length: 15 amino acids. Trimming removed 5 bases from V and 1 base from J; junction bases left unmatched: 8. Germline V gene sequence: CDR1 MDHEN, CDR2 SYDVKM. The data stem from a study of vaccination and CD4 T cells after COVID-19. Across the study: Post-COVID specimens were obtained a median 101 days after diagnosis (range 35 to 161). The stimulating agents, overlapping spike peptides, came from SARS-CoV-2, HCoV-NL63, HCoV-OC43 and HCoV-229E.

Findings and caveats of the study: Analysis of convalescent patients found that 304 of 307 vaccine-specific clones were spike mono-reactive.

This sequence was found in a human donor in good health. Sample: CD4+ T cells from blood, cultured in vitro. The genes are TRBV28 and TRBJ2-7; 7 nucleotides agree with TRBD1. The CDR3 protein is CASSTQGKGSYEQYF. The CDR3 region has the DNA TGTGCCAGCAGTACACAGGGGAAAGGGTCCTACGAGCAGTACTTC.